These 21 T cell receptor beta chains were sequenced from one sample in a study of shared clonotypes between healthy human individuals. The table came from immunoSEQ multiplex PCR; TCRdb's copy has only in-frame clones and leaves some out. Found here are some 2.1 million clones, just under 95% of them singletons; the top ten hold roughly 1%. Positive CCR7 selection of CD45RO-negative cells yielded the naive CD8 cells, and terminally differentiated effector memory CD45RA+ cells were excluded. The sequencing sample was made of naive CD8+ T cells sorted from blood. The origin of the receptors is a man in his late teens or twenties in good health.

This clone was detected once. The chain employs TRBV10-3 and TRBJ1-3, with a weak D call TRBD1 (6 bases). CDR1 and CDR2 from the germline V gene are ENHRY and SYGVKD. The CDR3 runs to 18 residues. Trimming pared 0 bases from V and 0 bases from J, leaving 15 bases between. The CDR3 DNA reads TGTGCCATCAGTGAGTCAGGAGGGACATCATACTCTGGAAACACCATATATTTT. Translation gives CAISESGGTSYSGNTIYF.

This rearrangement joins TRBV28 to TRBJ2-7; 8 positions agree with TRBD2. CDR3 size: 15 residues. Germline lookup yields CDR1 MDHEN and CDR2 SYDVKM. V shed 6 bases, J shed 3 bases, and the junction held 10 bases outside the gene matches. The CDR3 DNA follows: TGTGCCAGCAGACCCACCGGGACTAGTAACTACGAGCAGTACTTC. Translated, it gives CASRPTGTSNYEQYF.

This chain links TRBV6-6 with TRBJ1-6; tentatively, D is TRBD1 (5 bases). Trimming removed 0 bases at V and 8 bases at J, with 8 bases between. Germline loops: CDR1 MNHNY, CDR2 SVGAGI (reference sequence). The CDR3 is 14 amino acids. The CDR3 loop is CASSYSEGDSPLHF. The CDR3 nucleotides read TGTGCCAGCAGTTACTCGGAAGGGGATTCACCCCTCCACTTT.

This rearrangement joins TRBV4-3 to TRBJ2-1; no reliable D call. V was shortened by 2 bases and J by 0 bases, with 2 bases between the two germline ends. The CDR3 covers 13 residues. CDR1 and CDR2 from the germline V gene are LGHNA and YSLEER. The CDR3: CASSQSSYNEQFF. The DNA of the CDR3 is TGCGCCAGCAGCCAAAGCTCCTACAATGAGCAGTTCTTC.

J is TRBJ2-7 and V is TRBV5-6; TRBD2 might be the D (5 bases). Germline V CDR1 and CDR2: SGHDT, YYEEEE. The CDR3 runs to 14 residues. V lost 2 bases, J lost 2 bases, and 11 bases lay in between. The chain's CDR3 is CASSLGLLAYEQYF. DNA for the CDR3: TGTGCCAGCAGCTTAGGACTCCTAGCCTACGAGCAGTACTTC.

J is TRBJ1-4 and V is TRBV4-1; no reliable D call. CDR3 length equals 17 residues. Deletions cut 3 bases from V and 1 base from J, with 15 bases between. The V gene's germline CDR1 is MGHRA and CDR2 YSYEKL. In DNA, the CDR3 is TGCGCCAGCAGCCACCTCCAAGGTGGGCTAACTAATGAAAAACTGTTTTTT. Protein product: CASSHLQGGLTNEKLFF.

The genes are TRBV6-5 and TRBJ2-3; D is unclear. Trimming shortened V by 5 bases and J by 4 bases, and 16 bases separated the two germline ends. The CDR3 consists of 15 residues. Germline V lookup: CDR1 MNHEY, CDR2 SVGAGI. CDR3 amino acids: CASSALPNSPDTQYF. CDR3 sequence (DNA): TGTGCCAGCAGTGCACTTCCTAATAGCCCAGATACGCAGTATTTT.

The V call is TRBV13, the J call TRBJ2-2, with D possibly matching TRBD1 (5 bases). The germline CDR1 and CDR2 sequences are PRHDT and FYEKMQ (reference sequence). There are 13 residues in the CDR3. The ends were cut back, 5 bases at V and 6 bases at J, with 10 bases in the middle. CDR3 sequence reads: CASSPQDAGELFF. Here the CDR3 DNA reads TGTGCCAGCAGCCCACAGGACGCCGGGGAGCTGTTTTTT.

The chain joins TRBV5-8 to TRBJ1-6; D might be TRBD1 (5 bases). The length of the CDR3 is 15 residues. Germline CDR1 reads SGHTS; CDR2 reads YDEGEE. With 4 bases removed from V and 4 bases from J, the gap between germline ends came to 12 bases. This CDR3 is CASSPPDTYNSPLHF. CDR3 in DNA: TGTGCCAGCAGCCCTCCGGACACGTATAATTCACCCCTCCACTTT.

This chain joins TRBV19 and TRBJ1-1, with 7 nucleotides matching TRBD1. From germline, CDR1 is LNHDA and CDR2 SQIVND (reference sequence). This CDR3 has 12 residues. V dropped 5 bases and J dropped 7; count of bases not matched to a gene: 4. The CDR3 coding sequence is TGTGCCAGTAGTGATGGGACAGTTGAAGCTTTCTTT. Translated, it gives CASSDGTVEAFF.

The chain is built from TRBV9 and TRBJ2-3; TRBD2 agrees at 14 bases. J was trimmed by 1 base and V by 4 bases; bases with no gene match: 11. The CDR3 runs to 19 residues. Per the germline V gene, CDR1 is SGDLS and CDR2 is YYNGEE. The CDR3 bases are TGTGCCAGCAGCCCGCGCGGGACTAGCGGGAGCGGGGGCACAGATACGCAGTATTTT. Protein sequence: CASSPRGTSGSGGTDTQYF.

J is TRBJ2-1 and V is TRBV13, with 8 bases that match TRBD1. Germline V gives CDR1 PRHDT, CDR2 FYEKMQ (reference sequence). The CDR3 spans 12 residues. The ends lost 6 bases at V and 10 bases at J; junction bases unmatched: 5. The CDR3 DNA follows: TGTGCCAGCAGGGACCAGGGGGCCGAGCAGTTCTTC. It specifies CASRDQGAEQFF.

The gene calls are TRBV6-6 and TRBJ2-7; D call uncertain. The CDR3 spans 13 residues. Germline V CDR1 and CDR2: MNHNY, SVGAGI (reference sequence). The V gene lost 0 bases and the J gene lost 7 bases, with 10 bases spanning the gap. The CDR3 region is CASSYSNVEEQYF. Here the CDR3 DNA reads TGTGCCAGCAGTTACTCGAACGTAGAAGAGCAGTACTTC.

Comment on this clone: Distinct nucleotide sequences in the sample also encode this CDR3. The rearrangement links TRBV5-6 to TRBJ2-7, with 10 nucleotides matching TRBD1. CDR3 size: 14 residues. From germline, CDR1 is SGHDT and CDR2 YYEEEE. J was trimmed by 3 bases and V by 2 bases; bases with no gene match: 2. The CDR3 DNA reads TGTGCCAGCAGCTTTGGGGACAGGGGCTACGAGCAGTACTTC. Protein product: CASSFGDRGYEQYF.

This clone came up once. The V and J genes are TRBV28 and TRBJ1-3; tentatively, D is TRBD1 (5 bases). The germline gives CDR1 MDHEN, CDR2 SYDVKM. Trimming removed 4 bases at V and 7 bases at J, with 11 bases between. This CDR3 is 13 amino acids long. CDR3 coding DNA: TGTGCCAGCAGTTCCCCGTGGGGGAACACCATATATTTT. This sequence encodes CASSSPWGNTIYF.

This chain joins TRBV10-3 and TRBJ2-7; a possible D gene is TRBD2 (5 bases). Germline V gene lookup returns CDR1 ENHRY and CDR2 SYGVKD. The CDR3 consists of 13 residues. The V and J ends lost 4 bases and 3 bases respectively, with 10 bases between them. CDR3 residues: CAISGEGYYEQYF. The CDR3 DNA reads as TGTGCCATCAGTGGTGAGGGCTACTACGAGCAGTACTTC.

The chain is built from TRBV4-1 and TRBJ2-1; 10 bases are shared with TRBD2. The CDR3 is made up of 18 amino acids. Germline V gives CDR1 MGHRA, CDR2 YSYEKL. The trim removed 4 bases at V and 5 bases at J, leaving 14 bases unmatched. The CDR3 sequence is CASSPRGPGTSANNEQFF. The CDR3 DNA is TGCGCCAGCAGCCCCCGGGGGCCCGGGACTAGCGCCAACAATGAGCAGTTCTTC.

The chain carries TRBV5-4 and TRBJ1-1; D may be TRBD1 (6 bases). Germline V gene lookup returns CDR1 SGHNT and CDR2 YYREEE (reference sequence). This CDR3 comprises 15 residues. V dropped 2 bases and J dropped 1 base, with 12 bases sitting between them. The CDR3: CASSFGGPPNTEAFF. DNA for the CDR3: TGTGCCAGCAGCTTCGGGGGGCCACCGAACACTGAAGCTTTCTTT.

This chain connects TRBV5-3 to TRBJ2-7; 7 bases fit TRBD1. TRBV5-3 is annotated as an ORF whose role is uncertain. The CDR3 is 16 amino acids. V lost 1 base, J lost 3 bases, and 10 bases stayed unmatched. The CDR3 DNA reads TGTGCCAGAAGCTTGAGCTCCGGGACAGAGTTCTACGAGCAGTACTTC. Residues: CARSLSSGTEFYEQYF.

The chain is built from TRBV5-6 and TRBJ1-5; D gene unclear. Trimming took 2 bases from V and 3 from J, leaving 9 bases between them. Looked up from germline, CDR1 is SGHDT and CDR2 is YYEEEE. The CDR3 is 14 residues long. CDR3: CASSFGGDNQPQHF. CDR3 coding DNA: TGTGCCAGCAGCTTCGGAGGCGACAATCAGCCCCAGCATTTT.

Details on this clone: Within the sample, other DNA sequences also encode this same CDR3. The rearrangement links TRBV9 to TRBJ2-3; D might be TRBD1 or TRBD2, each matching 6 bases. Per germline, CDR1 SGDLS and CDR2 YYNGEE. V shed 3 bases and J shed 0 bases, with 8 bases lying between them. The length of the CDR3 is 14 residues. The CDR3 DNA follows: TGTGCCAGCAGCGAGGGGGGTAGCACAGATACGCAGTATTTT. Protein sequence: CASSEGGSTDTQYF. Together with reference TRBV9 and TRBJ2-3, the CDR3 gives the full variable domain: DSGVTQTPKHLITATGQRVTLRCSPRSGDLSVYWYQQSLDQGLQFLIQYYNGEERAKGNILERFSAQQFPDLHSELNLSSLELGDSALYFCASSEGGSTDTQYFGPGTRLTVL.